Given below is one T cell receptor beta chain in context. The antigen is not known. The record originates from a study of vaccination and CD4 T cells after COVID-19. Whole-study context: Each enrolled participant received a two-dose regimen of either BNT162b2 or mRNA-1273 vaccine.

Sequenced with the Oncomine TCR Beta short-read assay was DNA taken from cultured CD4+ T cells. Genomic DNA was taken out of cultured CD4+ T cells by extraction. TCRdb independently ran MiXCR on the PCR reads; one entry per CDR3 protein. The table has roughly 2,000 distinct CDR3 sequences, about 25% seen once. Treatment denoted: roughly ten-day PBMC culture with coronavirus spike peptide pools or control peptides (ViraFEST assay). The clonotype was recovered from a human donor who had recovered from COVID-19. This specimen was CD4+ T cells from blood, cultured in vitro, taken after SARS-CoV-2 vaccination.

The CDR3 loop reads CASSPRDTGPATYGYTF. The DNA for the CDR3 is TGTGCCAGCAGCCCAAGGGACACAGGGCCCGCAACATATGGCTACACCTTC. V usage is TRBV7-3 and J usage is TRBJ1-2; a weak D match, TRBD1 (6 bases). The CDR3 consists of 17 residues. Germline V gene lookup returns CDR1 SGHTA and CDR2 FQGTGA. V lost 5 bases and J 5 bases, leaving 24 bases between the germline ends.